Shown below are 25 T cell receptor beta chains from a single sample sequenced in a study of T cell responses to AZD1222 COVID-19 vaccine. TCRdb's copy holds only in-frame clones and misses some; the assay was immunoSEQ multiplex PCR. The table shows about 110,000 clones, with 88% occurring only once. The sample consisted of peripheral blood, taken on day 0 of AZD1222 vaccination. Receptors originate from an adult in good health.

The genes are TRBV7-9 and TRBJ1-2, with a weak D call TRBD1 (6 bases). The CDR3 covers 14 residues. The V gene lost 4 bases and the J gene lost 4 bases, with 13 bases spanning the gap. Germline V lookup: CDR1 SEHNR, CDR2 FQNEAQ (reference sequence). The chain's CDR3 is CASSSDTGFYGYTF. In DNA form, the CDR3 reads TGTGCCAGCAGCTCCGATACAGGGTTCTATGGCTACACCTTC.

The chain links TRBV6-5 to TRBJ1-2; perhaps TRBD1 as D (5 bases). This CDR3 is built from 15 residues. Germline CDR1 reads MNHEY; CDR2 reads SVGAGI. V lost 0 bases and J lost 4, with 12 bases in between. DNA for the CDR3: TGTGCCAGCAGTTACTCCTATTCGGACACCTATGGCTACACCTTC. It encodes CASSYSYSDTYGYTF.

V gene TRBV6-6 combines with J gene TRBJ2-5; D is possibly TRBD2 (6 bases). V was clipped by 4 bases and J by 4 bases, with 16 bases between them. This CDR3 comprises 15 residues. In germline, CDR1 is MNHNY, CDR2 SVGAGI (reference sequence). In DNA form, the CDR3 reads TGTGCCAGCAGTTTTCGCCCCGGGGGAGGAGAGACCCAGTACTTC. Translation: CASSFRPGGGETQYF.

V usage is TRBV5-6 and J usage is TRBJ2-1, with D unclear. Trimming cost V 0 bases and J 4 bases, with 5 bases left between them. CDR3 length equals 13 residues. Germline V CDR1 and CDR2: SGHDT, YYEEEE. The CDR3 is CASSLVEYNEQFF. The CDR3 DNA reads TGTGCCAGCAGCTTGGTGGAGTACAATGAGCAGTTCTTC.

CDR3 sequence (DNA): TGTGCCAGCAGCCAAGCAAATCTGGGGTCCGGGGAGCTGTTTTTT. It is translated as CASSQANLGSGELFF. The rearrangement links TRBV3-1 (or the pseudogene TRBV3-2) to TRBJ2-2; D is ambiguous. Germline values: CDR1 LGHDT, CDR2 YNNKEL (reference sequence). V shed 1 base and J shed 6 bases, with 12 bases lying between them. CDR3 length equals 15 residues.

CDR3 coding DNA: TGTGCCAGTATTAGGCAGGGGTTCAATGAGCAGTTCTTC. Its translation: CASIRQGFNEQFF. The chain carries TRBV19 and TRBJ2-1, with D perhaps TRBD1 (6 bases). V was shortened by 7 bases and J by 6 bases, with 13 bases between the two germline ends. CDR3 length: 13 residues. Germline lookup yields CDR1 LNHDA and CDR2 SQIVND (reference sequence).

This chain uses TRBV13 with TRBJ1-6; D uncertain. V was pared by 4 bases and J by 0 bases, with 13 bases between. CDR3 length equals 17 residues. The V gene's germline CDR1 is PRHDT and CDR2 FYEKMQ (reference sequence). CDR3 bases: TGTGCCAGCAGCTCCGAACTCAGGAGCTCCTATAATTCACCCCTCCACTTT. Residues: CASSSELRSSYNSPLHF.

The chain combines TRBV20-1 with TRBJ1-2, with a tentative D call TRBD1 (6 bases). This CDR3 spans 13 amino acids. Trimming removed 3 bases from V and 4 bases from J, with 12 bases in between. CDR1 DFQATT and CDR2 SNEGSKA come from the germline V gene (reference sequence). CDR3 coding DNA: TGCAGTGCTAGTCATCCACAGGGCTATGGCTACACCTTC. This codes for CSASHPQGYGYTF.

V usage is TRBV18 and J usage is TRBJ2-2; 7 nucleotides align to TRBD1. Germline CDR1 and CDR2: KGHSH and LQKENI. V was clipped by 3 bases and J by 4 bases; unmatched bases: 2. This CDR3 contains 14 residues. CDR3 coding DNA: TGTGCCAGCTCACCTGGGACAGCCACCGGGGAGCTGTTTTTT. The encoded protein is CASSPGTATGELFF.

The V call is TRBV5-5, the J call TRBJ1-4; D is uncertain. With 1 base removed from V and 5 bases from J, the gap between germline ends came to 9 bases. The germline V gene has CDR1 SGHKS and CDR2 YYEKEE (reference sequence). This CDR3 region has 14 residues. The CDR3 DNA reads TGTGCCAGCAGCTTGAAACTTGCCAATGAAAAACTGTTTTTT. Protein: CASSLKLANEKLFF.

The J gene is TRBJ1-1, the V gene TRBV6-5; D is uncertain. This CDR3 has 13 residues. CDR1 MNHEY and CDR2 SVGAGI come from the germline V gene. V was cut by 6 bases and J by 7 bases, with 15 bases left in between. CDR3 sequence: CASRNGGTDEAFF. DNA for the CDR3: TGTGCCAGCAGGAACGGAGGTACCGATGAAGCTTTCTTT.

The genes are TRBV18 and TRBJ1-4; no clear D gene. Germline V gives CDR1 KGHSH, CDR2 LQKENI. The V end lost 3 bases, the J end lost 4 bases, and 9 bases lay between the germline ends. The CDR3 contains 14 residues. The CDR3 is CASSPDQYNEKLFF. Written as DNA, the CDR3 is TGTGCCAGCTCACCTGACCAGTATAATGAAAAACTGTTTTTT. The full variable domain, completed using reference TRBV18 and TRBJ1-4, is NAGVMQNPRHLVRRRGQEARLRCSPMKGHSHVYWYRQLPEEGLKFMVYLQKENIIDESGMPKERFSAEFPKEGPSILRIQQVVRGDSAAYFCASSPDQYNEKLFFGSGTQLSVL.

The chain links TRBV5-6 to TRBJ2-1; a possible D gene is TRBD2 (7 bases). Deletions cut 2 bases from V and 8 bases from J, with 11 bases between. Germline V gene data show CDR1 as SGHDT and CDR2 as YYEEEE. The CDR3 length is 13 residues. In DNA, the CDR3 is TGTGCCAGCAGCTTAGGGAGGGGGGATGAGCAGTTCTTC. Amino acid sequence: CASSLGRGDEQFF.

V gene TRBV24-1 combines with J gene TRBJ2-5; TRBD2 is a possible D gene (5 bases). The V gene's germline CDR1 is KGHDR and CDR2 SFDVKD. The germline V and J ends were trimmed by 7 bases and 0 bases, with 11 bases remaining between them. This CDR3 spans 14 amino acids. The chain's CDR3 is CATRAGVHQETQYF. CDR3 DNA sequence: TGTGCCACCAGGGCCGGGGTCCACCAAGAGACCCAGTACTTC.

This clone was seen a few times. This chain joins TRBV24-1 and TRBJ1-5, with 7 bases fitting TRBD1. The CDR3 runs to 16 residues. The germline V gene encodes CDR1 KGHDR and CDR2 SFDVKD. V shed 4 bases and J 2 bases; nucleotides not matched to a gene: 7. CDR3 DNA sequence: TGTGCCACCAGTGACAATAGGGGGCACGGCAATCAGCCCCAGCATTTT. Its translation: CATSDNRGHGNQPQHF.

The chain combines TRBV11-3 with TRBJ2-1; TRBD2 agrees at 12 bases. The V and J ends lost 0 bases and 4 bases, in that order; junction bases with no gene match: 1. Germline V gene data show CDR1 as SGHNT and CDR2 as YENEEA. The CDR3 totals 16 residues. DNA of the CDR3: TGTGCCAGCAGCTTAGATGGACTAGCGGGATACAATGAGCAGTTCTTC. Encoded protein: CASSLDGLAGYNEQFF.

This clone turned up a few times. This sequence joins TRBV5-1 and TRBJ1-2; 8 nucleotides align to TRBD1. CDR3 length equals 14 residues. Germline V lookup: CDR1 SGHRS, CDR2 YFSETQ. The V gene end was trimmed by 0 bases and the J gene end by 6 bases; junction bases not matched to a gene: 4. CDR3 nucleotides: TGCGCCAGCAGCTTGGACCAGGGGGCGGATGGCTACACCTTC. It encodes CASSLDQGADGYTF.

This clone has just a few counts. This chain links TRBV2 with TRBJ1-1; 8 bases map to TRBD1. The junction had 9 bases not matched to a gene; V was cut back by 6 bases and J by 6 bases. Germline loops: CDR1 SNHLY, CDR2 FYNNEI. The CDR3 loop spans 14 amino acids. The CDR3 sequence is CASRPGQEVPEAFF. The DNA of the CDR3 is TGTGCCAGCAGACCGGGACAGGAGGTTCCTGAAGCTTTCTTT.

The rearrangement links TRBV30 to TRBJ1-1; D is possibly TRBD1 (6 bases). The germline gives CDR1 GTSNPN, CDR2 SVGIG (reference sequence). The CDR3 covers 14 residues. V gave up 5 bases and J gave up 2 bases, with 15 bases separating them. The CDR3 bases are TGTGCCTGGTCAGCGGGGGCGGGAAACACTGAAGCTTTCTTT. Its protein is CAWSAGAGNTEAFF.

V gene TRBV3-1 (or the pseudogene TRBV3-2) combines with J gene TRBJ2-7, with D possibly being TRBD1 (6 bases). From germline, CDR1 is LGHDT and CDR2 YNNKEL (reference sequence). V was cut by 1 base and J by 2 bases, with 21 bases left in between. The CDR3 covers 18 residues. The CDR3 nucleotides read TGTGCCAGCAGCCAAGCCCCTCTCATTTGGACAGCCACCTACGAGCAGTACTTC. It specifies CASSQAPLIWTATYEQYF.

The chain links TRBV19 to TRBJ1-1; 11 bases agree with TRBD1. Germline values: CDR1 LNHDA, CDR2 SQIVND (reference sequence). This CDR3 comprises 13 residues. V was pared by 9 bases and J by 2 bases, with 2 bases of the junction left unmatched. The DNA for the CDR3 is TGTGCCAGCAGGACAGGGGGCAACACTGAAGCTTTCTTT. Its translation is CASRTGGNTEAFF.

The chain combines TRBV12-3 or TRBV12-4 with TRBJ1-1, with a weak D call TRBD1 (5 bases). V shed 8 bases and J shed 1 base, with 8 bases lying between them. This CDR3 spans 12 amino acids. The CDR3 sequence: CASGTANTEAFF. The CDR3 DNA follows: TGTGCCAGCGGGACGGCGAACACTGAAGCTTTCTTT.

The V call is TRBV5-6, the J call TRBJ1-1, with TRBD1 identical over 11 bases. V gave up 2 bases and J gave up 8 bases; unmatched junction bases: 11. Germline CDR1 SGHDT, CDR2 YYEEEE. This CDR3 spans 16 amino acids. The CDR3 bases are TGTGCCAGCAGCTTAGGACAGGGGGCCATAGGAGAAGAAGCTTTCTTT. Amino acid sequence: CASSLGQGAIGEEAFF.

This clone was recorded once. V gene TRBV19 combines with J gene TRBJ1-5; D might be TRBD1 (6 bases). Germline assignment: CDR1 LNHDA and CDR2 SQIVND (reference sequence). V shed 6 bases and J shed 4 bases, with 10 bases lying between them. This CDR3 is 13 amino acids long. CDR3 in DNA: TGTGCCAGTAGCCTCACAGGGAATCAGCCCCAGCATTTT. It encodes CASSLTGNQPQHF.

The gene calls are TRBV10-3 and TRBJ2-3; 9 nucleotides match TRBD1. There are 16 residues in the CDR3. The V segment lost 4 bases and the J segment 1 base; nucleotides outside the gene matches: 6. Germline V gene sequence: CDR1 ENHRY, CDR2 SYGVKD. CDR3 sequence: CAISGGQGSGTDTQYF. CDR3 DNA: TGTGCCATCAGTGGCGGACAGGGGAGTGGCACAGATACGCAGTATTTT.